This T cell receptor (beta chain) was obtained from a study of blood T cell repertoires in COVID-19. Study overall: Sites in the United States, Italy and Spain provided acute and convalescent COVID-19 samples.

Assay used: immunoSEQ multiplex PCR; TCRdb lists only in-frame clones, some missing. Of around 140,000 clones in the sample, more than 75% were seen once. This CDR3 is 12 amino acids long. Germline assignment: CDR1 MNHEY and CDR2 SVGAGI. V was trimmed by 10 bases and J by 2 bases, leaving 6 bases between them. The V gene is TRBV6-5, the J gene TRBJ2-6; D not resolved. Specimen: peripheral blood. The receptor was isolated from a human donor with acute or convalescent COVID-19. The donor label of this sample is uncertain. The CDR3 sequence is CATQTGANVLTF. The DNA for the CDR3 is TGTGCCACGCAGACTGGGGCCAACGTCCTGACTTTC.